Below, 9 T cell receptor beta chains from the same sample are listed, as sequenced in a study of post-analysis software for immune sequencing data (dated by TCRdb to 2013 to 2016). The protocol used for the library was PCR. The run used an Illumina HiSeq 2500. To reduce PCR and sequencing biases, unique molecular identifiers were incorporated into the TCR beta cDNA libraries. The public sequencing data were trimmed at Q25 with fastp and processed into clonotypes with MiXCR by TCRdb, which kept only in-frame beta chains. For every CDR3 protein sequence, its rows merge into one entry that carries the most common genes and DNA. The sample table shows hundreds of thousands of distinct CDR3 sequences, and about 27% are seen once. The leading ten clones occupy around 0.56% of the sample. Here is what the overall study found, with its caveats: Significantly higher frequencies in patients than in controls were found for about five TRBV segments, including TRBV5-6, TRBV5-1 and TRBV20-1.

These TCRs are of unknown antigen specificity. The specimen was blood. The source of these receptors is a girl between 5 and 17 years old with multiple sclerosis.

The chain couples TRBV28 to TRBJ2-7; D is perhaps TRBD2 (6 bases). The germline V gene has CDR1 MDHEN and CDR2 SYDVKM. The CDR3 contains 13 residues. V lost 9 bases and J 2 bases, leaving 14 bases between the germline ends. CDR3 sequence reads: CASLKRAPYEQYF. CDR3 in DNA: TGTGCCAGTCTAAAGCGGGCCCCCTACGAGCAGTACTTC.

Only one count was recorded for this clonotype. The chain is built from TRBV7-8 and TRBJ2-1; D is perhaps TRBD1 (5 bases). Germline V gives CDR1 SGHVS, CDR2 FQNEAQ. V lost 2 bases and J lost 4, with 21 bases in between. The CDR3 has 18 residues. This chain's CDR3 is CASSLRPHTGPLYNEQFF. CDR3 in DNA: TGTGCCAGCAGCTTACGACCGCATACAGGACCCTTATACAATGAGCAGTTCTTC.

This chain links TRBV6-6 with TRBJ2-5; perhaps TRBD1 as D (6 bases). The CDR3 totals 12 residues. The germline V gene encodes CDR1 MNHNY and CDR2 SVGAGI (reference sequence). Deletions cut 6 bases from V and 4 bases from J, with 9 bases between. CDR3 nucleotide sequence: TGTGCCAGCAGGGACAGTGCAGAGACCCAGTACTTC. Translating gives CASRDSAETQYF.

The chain couples TRBV7-9 to TRBJ2-5; 8 bases agree with TRBD2. Matching the DNA end better, TRBJ2-7 makes the J call doubtful. The CDR3 consists of 14 residues. Germline CDR1 reads SEHNR; CDR2 reads FQNEAQ (reference sequence). CDR3 bases: TGTGCCAGCACCAACGGGGGGGCGCCCTACGAGCAGTACTTC. Translated: CASTNGGAPYEQYF.

V and J are TRBV10-3 and TRBJ1-5, with a possible D match to TRBD1 (5 bases). Trimming cost V 0 bases and J 2 bases, with 11 bases left between them. The CDR3 length is 16 residues. Germline V gives CDR1 ENHRY, CDR2 SYGVKD. CDR3 nucleotides: TGTGCCATCAGTGAGTCGGGGGTGCTGGGCAATCAGCCCCAGCATTTT. Protein: CAISESGVLGNQPQHF.

V and J are TRBV7-9 and TRBJ2-5; D uncertain. The CDR3 loop spans 13 amino acids. The ends were cut back, 3 bases at V and 3 bases at J, with 8 bases in the middle. Germline V gene lookup returns CDR1 SEHNR and CDR2 FQNEAQ (reference sequence). The CDR3 protein is CASSFPHKETQYF. The CDR3 bases are TGTGCCAGCAGCTTCCCCCATAAAGAGACCCAGTACTTC. Together with reference TRBV7-9 and TRBJ2-5, the CDR3 gives the full variable domain: DTGVSQNPRHKITKRGQNVTFRCDPISEHNRLYWYRQTLGQGPEFLTYFQNEAQLEKSRLLSDRFSAERPKGSFSTLEIQRTEQGDSAMYLCASSFPHKETQYFGPGTRLLVL.

This clonotype was detected a few times. The CDR3 spells CSARPIARSTDTQYF. For the CDR3, the DNA is TGCAGTGCTAGACCTATTGCGCGGAGCACAGATACGCAGTATTTT. The chain couples TRBV20-1 to TRBJ2-3; D is uncertain. CDR1 and CDR2 (germline): DFQATT, SNEGSKA (reference sequence). The CDR3 contains 15 residues. The V and J ends lost 2 bases and 0 bases respectively, with 12 bases between them.

Only one count was recorded for this clonotype. At one end the junction does not follow the germline gene, possibly because of a read error. The rearrangement uses TRBV6-5 and TRBJ1-4, with 7 bases identical to TRBD1. The germline gives CDR1 MNHEY, CDR2 SVGAGI. The CDR3 length is 15 residues. The CDR3 here is CASSYRGQSYDKRFF. The CDR3 nucleotides read TGTGCCAGCAGTTACCGGGGACAGTCCTATGACAAACGGTTTTTT.

This chain uses TRBV7-2 with TRBJ2-1, with 10 bases lining up with TRBD2. Germline-derived CDR1 and CDR2 are SGHTA and FQGNSA. Losses at the gene ends were 1 base for V and 7 bases for J; bases not matched to a gene: 7. CDR3 length: 16 amino acids. This CDR3 reads CASSLESGGVSNEQFF. CDR3 bases: TGTGCCAGCAGCTTAGAGAGCGGGGGGGTCTCGAATGAGCAGTTCTTC. The full variable domain, rest sourced from reference TRBV7-2 and TRBJ2-1, is GAGVSQSPSNKVTEKGKDVELRCDPISGHTALYWYRQSLGQGLEFLIYFQGNSAPDKSGLPSDRFSAERTGGSVSTLTIQRTQQEDSAVYLCASSLESGGVSNEQFFGPGTRLTVL.